The 8 T cell receptor beta chains below were found in one sample sequenced in a study of blood T cell repertoires in COVID-19 (dated by TCRdb to 2020 to 2022). The library was obtained by the immunoSEQ multiplex PCR assay. TCRdb provides this immuneACCESS table in a form limited to in-frame rearrangements. Some clones are lacking; in checked studies, under half of them reflect an unresolved V gene, and why the rest are absent is not known. The sample includes approximately 200,000 clones, with approximately 80% observed a single time. The leading ten clones occupy 10% of the sample. The specimen sequenced was peripheral blood. The receptors shown here come from a woman older than 75 with acute or convalescent COVID-19.

This sequence joins TRBV5-1 and TRBJ2-2; perhaps TRBD1 as D (6 bases). The CDR3 runs to 16 residues. V lost 5 bases and J lost 1, with 15 bases in between. Germline-derived CDR1 and CDR2 are SGHRS and YFSETQ. Here the CDR3 reads CASRGAAGENTGELFF. In DNA form, the CDR3 reads TGCGCCAGCAGAGGGGCGGCAGGGGAGAACACCGGGGAGCTGTTTTTT.

CDR3 DNA: TGTGCCAGCAGTTTACCTCGGACTAGCGGCTCCTACAATGAGCAGTTCTTC. Protein product: CASSLPRTSGSYNEQFF. J is TRBJ2-1 and V is TRBV28, with 10 nucleotides matching TRBD2. With 2 bases clipped from V and 0 bases from J, the junction kept 4 bases outside the gene matches. This CDR3 spans 17 amino acids. Germline V CDR1 and CDR2: MDHEN, SYDVKM.

This chain connects TRBV5-4 to TRBJ2-2, with D possibly TRBD2 on 6 matching bases. The CDR3 contains 13 residues. Trimming left V 5 bases short and J 4 bases short, with 9 bases between. Germline V lookup: CDR1 SGHNT, CDR2 YYREEE (reference sequence). CDR3 DNA: TGTGCCAGCAGTCGAGCGGGCACCGGGGAGCTGTTTTTT. Translating it yields CASSRAGTGELFF.

This clone was seen a handful of times. The rearrangement uses TRBV6-6 and TRBJ1-5; TRBD1 agrees at 8 bases. V lost 2 bases and J lost 4; bases outside the gene matches: 4. This CDR3 has 15 residues. CDR1 MNHNY and CDR2 SVGAGI come from the germline V gene (reference sequence). CDR3 sequence: CASSYGGQGNQPQHF. The CDR3 nucleotides read TGTGCCAGCAGTTACGGCGGACAGGGAAATCAGCCCCAGCATTTT.

CDR3 protein: CASTTGGGNNEKLFF. DNA of the CDR3: TGTGCCAGCACTACAGGGGGCGGGAATAATGAAAAACTGTTTTTT. The J gene is TRBJ1-4, the V gene TRBV18; 9 bases are shared with TRBD1. V shed 8 bases and J 4 bases; nucleotides not matched to a gene: 8. The CDR3 extends over 15 amino acids. Germline V gives CDR1 KGHSH, CDR2 LQKENI.

The chain links TRBV6-5 to TRBJ1-1; the D gene is possibly TRBD1 (6 bases). Trimming removed 4 bases from V and 4 bases from J, with 16 bases in between. The germline gives CDR1 MNHEY, CDR2 SVGAGI. This CDR3 spans 15 amino acids. The CDR3 spells CASSSTGYEGTEAFF. The CDR3 DNA is TGTGCCAGCAGTTCAACAGGGTACGAGGGCACTGAAGCTTTCTTT.

The chain joins TRBV28 to TRBJ1-2, with TRBD1 identical over 9 bases. Trimming at V came to 6 bases and at J to 4 bases, leaving 6 bases not matched to a gene. The CDR3 covers 14 residues. CDR1 is MDHEN, CDR2 SYDVKM, per germline. The CDR3 sequence is CASRPGQGPYGYTF. CDR3 bases: TGTGCCAGCAGACCGGGACAGGGACCCTATGGCTACACCTTC.

The chain joins TRBV25-1 to TRBJ1-1; D unresolved. Trimming took 7 bases from V and 0 from J, leaving 9 bases between them. The CDR3 totals 13 residues. CDR1 and CDR2 (germline): MGHDK, SYGVNS. The CDR3 region has the DNA TGTGCCAGCATGAACGGGGTGAACACTGAAGCTTTCTTT. This translates into CASMNGVNTEAFF.